This entry describes one TCR beta chain. Its cognate antigen has yet to be identified. Within one base of it there is no much larger clone, and no base qualities were kept. The CDR3 spans 13 residues, from the cysteine through the phenylalanine. Solely the CDR3 DNA is kept, with 39 bases framed from the first base. The junction shows trimming of 6 bases on V and 0 bases on J, and the gene matches do not reach 2 bases of it. CDR1 MNHNS and CDR2 SASEGT are derived from the germline V gene. This entry comes from a study of shared clonotypes between healthy human individuals (dated by TCRdb to 2020 to 2022). In the study overall: Two women and a few men aged 18 to 49 years were included in the cohort. Per donor, three plates each were used for CD4 naive and CD4 memory, two for CD8 naive, and one for CD8 memory. The study deeply sequenced blood TCR repertoires of about five healthy adults to estimate repertoire size and the extent of clonotype sharing between individuals. To increase sequencing depth and limit assay-specific biases, TCR repertoire library preparation and sequencing were carried out by different laboratories using diverse techniques. Each donor's leukapheresis produced roughly between about 0.9 and 9.5 billion PBMCs. What the work shows at the level of the full study, not this receptor alone: Naive subsets generally had larger estimated clonotype richness than memory subsets. Only blood was sampled, and tissue TCR repertoires likely differ from those in blood. Even with the large sequencing depth, rarefaction of the sorted-subset datasets indicated that sequencing was incomplete. Compared with non-shared clonotypes, clonotypes shared by all four sorted-subset donors had higher generation probabilities. Pairwise subsampling indicated that sequencing depth was expected to affect the degree of clonotype sharing among donors. The genetic and exposure-history diversity represented was limited by the small number of donors. When several donors were compared, the shared fraction of clonotypes was roughly 4.8% for naive CD4, less than 4% for naive CD8, 2% to 2.5% for memory CD4, and 0.35% to 0.5% for memory CD8.

CD8 naive samples consisted of CD45RO-negative cells that were positively selected for CCR7, yielding a CD45RA+CCR7+ population without TemRA cells. The donors were healthy, HIV-negative adults with no recently reported acute infections or vaccinations. All donors were Caucasian adults living in Nashville, Tennessee, USA. Blood was obtained by leukapheresis, after which PBMCs were separated by Ficoll-Histopaque density gradient centrifugation and cryopreserved in liquid nitrogen vapor phase. Analytical flow cytometry was used to check the purity and quantity of each magnetically sorted T cell population. Genomic DNA was isolated from every sorted fraction and measured by UV absorbance on a Nanodrop 2000c. Using the deep immunoSEQ assay, TCR CDR3 regions were amplified from genomic DNA by multiplex PCR. Genomic DNA extracted from each cell subset was distributed evenly over all wells of several immunoSEQ 96-well plates, and each plate served as one replicate. For sorted subsets, 200 to 250 ng of genomic DNA, equivalent to tens of thousands of T cell genomes, went into each replicate PCR. Purified libraries were quantified with a Qubit 3.0 fluorometer, sized on a Bioanalyzer 2100, and re-quantified with the KAPA Library Quantification kit. Each immunoSEQ 96-well plate was sequenced on its own single-read 150-cycle Illumina NextSeq 550 flow cell. The original methods were these. Because the immunoSEQ output held only junctional sequences and lacked quality scores, the filtering could not match the filtering applied to full-length reads. Sequences were annotated with PyIR, a Python wrapper for IgBLAST v1.9, using IMGT germline references to assign V/J genes and CDR3. Reads were removed for weak V/J assignments (E-value above 1e-6), missing CDR3, stop codons, out-of-frame junctions, or ambiguous translated residues. V3J clonotypes were defined by identical inferred V gene, J gene, and CDR3 amino acid sequence. Percentage overlap between repertoires was calculated by dividing the number of shared unique clonotypes by the size of the smaller repertoire. Three approaches were used to assess repertoire richness: RTK rarefaction, the Chao1 estimator, and Recon v2.1 estimates of unobserved clonotypes. OLGA was used to compute generation probabilities for all TCRbeta clonotypes that the gDNA method yielded from a handful of donors. In its TCRdb copy, this immuneACCESS table keeps in-frame sequences only and misses some clones. Where compared with another copy, unresolved V genes explain less than half of these, and the others have no known cause. V and J calls plus clone size are reproduced from that table; the DNA served to infer D and trimming. This sample gives about 2 million clones in total; about 95% of them show up just once. The top ten hold 1% to 1.5% of the sample.

The chain is encoded by TRBV6-1 joined to TRBJ2-7, and 7 junction bases match TRBD2. The sequence was obtained from a man aged 18 to 30 in good health. Material: naive CD8+ T cells sorted from blood. This specimen's cell subset or site label, per the study, means: CD45RA+CCR7+. The nucleotides read TGTGCCAGCAGGACTAGCCCCTCCTACGAGCAGTACTTC. This gives the protein CASRTSPSYEQYF.